Listed below are T cell receptor beta chains from one sample, sequenced in a study of blood T cell repertoires in COVID-19. TCRdb's copy holds only in-frame clones and misses some; the assay was immunoSEQ multiplex PCR. Of 320,000 or so clones in the sample, about 88% are singletons; the top ten hold roughly 1%. Sequencing used PBMCs or T cells enriched from blood (not recorded which). Source of these receptors: a woman younger than 45 who had recovered from COVID-19. The CDR3 runs from the conserved cysteine through the conserved F or W. The D gene is left open where the match is weak.

TRBD1,TRBJ1-4,TRBV5-1,CASSPGQGVSTNEKLFF,TGCGCCAGCAGCCCCGGACAGGGGGTTTCAACTAATGAAAAACTGTTTTTT
NA,TRBJ2-7,TRBV11-2,CASSLGGRVGDEQYF,TGTGCCAGCAGCTTAGGGGGCAGGGTTGGCGACGAGCAGTACTTC
NA,TRBJ2-7,TRBV5-4,CASSLGRGFSPEQYF,TGTGCCAGCAGCCTTGGACGGGGGTTTTCTCCGGAGCAGTACTTC
NA,TRBJ1-6,TRBV7-2,CASSLVGQGASPLHF,TGTGCCAGCAGCTTAGTCGGCCAGGGTGCTTCACCCCTCCACTTT
NA,TRBJ2-7,TRBV7-9,CASSHRSPAGEQYF,TGTGCCAGCAGCCACCGATCCCCGGCCGGGGAGCAGTACTTC
TRBD1,TRBJ1-2,TRBV3-1/TRBV3-2,CASSPDRGHGYTF,TGTGCCAGCAGCCCGGACAGGGGCCACGGCTACACCTTC
TRBD1,TRBJ1-5,TRBV7-8,CASSLDNQGGQPQHF,TGTGCCAGCAGCTTAGACAACCAGGGGGGACAGCCCCAGCATTTT
NA,TRBJ2-3,TRBV9,CASSVESVQDTQYF,TGTGCCAGCAGCGTAGAATCGGTCCAAGATACGCAGTATTTT
NA,TRBJ2-1,TRBV27,CASSFGPIDYNEQFF,TGTGCCAGCAGTTTTGGGCCGATAGACTACAATGAGCAGTTCTTC
NA,TRBJ1-2,TRBV28,CASSSAQNYGYTF,TGTGCCAGCAGCTCTGCACAAAACTATGGCTACACCTTC
NA,TRBJ2-7,TRBV9,CASSVKMTRGDEQYF,TGTGCCAGCAGCGTAAAGATGACCCGAGGCGACGAGCAGTACTTC